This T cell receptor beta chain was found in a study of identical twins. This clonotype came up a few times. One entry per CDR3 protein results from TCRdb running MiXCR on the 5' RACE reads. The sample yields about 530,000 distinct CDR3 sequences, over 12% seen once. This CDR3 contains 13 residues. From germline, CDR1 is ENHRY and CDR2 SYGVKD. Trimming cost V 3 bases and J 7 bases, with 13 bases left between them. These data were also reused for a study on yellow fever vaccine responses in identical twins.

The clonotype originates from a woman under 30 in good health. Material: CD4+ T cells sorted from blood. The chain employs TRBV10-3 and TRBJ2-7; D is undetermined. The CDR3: CAISDRSHGEQYF. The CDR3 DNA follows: TGTGCCATCAGTGATCGGAGTCACGGAGAGCAGTACTTC.